The clone carrying this TCR beta chain showed up just a few times. The antigen remains undetermined. Time point: persistent/refractory GD, antithyroid drugs over 5 years with positive TRAb. TCR sequences were obtained from RNA taken from PBMCs. The data belong to a study of regulatory T cells in long-lasting Graves disease. Arm-PCR of CDR3 regions and iRepertoire HTBI primers were used to build TCR beta libraries. As originally analysed: Across the samples, identification revealed approximately 66 TRBV and 13 to 15 TRBJ segments. TCRdb ran MiXCR on the multiplex PCR reads and lists one entry per CDR3 protein. TCRdb's processing, not the authors', yielded these V and J calls. There are more than 650,000 distinct CDR3 sequences in the sample; around 30% occur only once, and about 42% lies in the top ten. The CDR3 totals 13 residues. Germline V lookup: CDR1 SGHAT, CDR2 FQNNGV. With V trimmed by 4 bases and J by 5 bases, 3 bases remained unmatched.

General study points: Patients whose Graves' disease persisted exhibited lower TCR diversity than those newly diagnosed.

Material: peripheral blood mononuclear cells (PBMCs), obtained when the disease was refractory, from a patient treated with antithyroid drugs. J is TRBJ1-1 and V is TRBV11-2, with TRBD1 matching over 8 bases. This receptor was identified in a female donor with Graves disease. CDR3 loop: CASSWGTGTEAFF. The CDR3 DNA reads as TGTGCCAGCAGCTGGGGGACAGGAACTGAAGCTTTCTTT.